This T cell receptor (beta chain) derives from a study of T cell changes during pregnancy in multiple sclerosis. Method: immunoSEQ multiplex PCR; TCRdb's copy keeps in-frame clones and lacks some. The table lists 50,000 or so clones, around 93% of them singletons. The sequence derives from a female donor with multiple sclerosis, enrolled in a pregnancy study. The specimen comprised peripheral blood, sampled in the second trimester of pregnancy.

CDR3 sequence (DNA): TGTGCCAGTAGCTCCACTAGCGGGGGGCTCTACGAGCAGTACTTC. Translation: CASSSTSGGLYEQYF. The rearrangement joins TRBV19 to TRBJ2-7; 12 bases line up with TRBD2. This CDR3 contains 15 residues. Trimming cost V 6 bases and J 3 bases; bases outside gene matches: 6. CDR1 is LNHDA and CDR2 is SQIVND in the germline V gene (reference sequence).